This T cell receptor (beta chain) was retrieved from a study of blood T cell repertoires in COVID-19. Germline CDR1 is SGHNT and CDR2 is YYREEE (reference sequence). Germline trimming cut 0 bases from V and 8 bases from J; bases unmatched to any gene: 16. The CDR3 extends over 17 amino acids. Per the authors' pipeline: Estimated nucleated cell counts came from reference gene primer amplification. The protocol was immunoSEQ multiplex PCR, while the TCRdb copy is restricted to in-frame clones and leaves out a portion. V and J calls and clone size come straight from that table; D and trimming were deduced from the DNA. Of about 330,000 clones in the sample, 89% were seen once.

The clonotype was recovered from a man aged 18 to 30 who had recovered from COVID-19. The chain links TRBV5-4 to TRBJ1-1, with 7 bases matching TRBD1. Sequencing was performed on peripheral blood. As DNA, the CDR3 is TGTGCCAGCAGCTTGGCTGTAAGCACAGGGGATCAGGGGGAAGCTTTCTTT. This gives the protein CASSLAVSTGDQGEAFF.